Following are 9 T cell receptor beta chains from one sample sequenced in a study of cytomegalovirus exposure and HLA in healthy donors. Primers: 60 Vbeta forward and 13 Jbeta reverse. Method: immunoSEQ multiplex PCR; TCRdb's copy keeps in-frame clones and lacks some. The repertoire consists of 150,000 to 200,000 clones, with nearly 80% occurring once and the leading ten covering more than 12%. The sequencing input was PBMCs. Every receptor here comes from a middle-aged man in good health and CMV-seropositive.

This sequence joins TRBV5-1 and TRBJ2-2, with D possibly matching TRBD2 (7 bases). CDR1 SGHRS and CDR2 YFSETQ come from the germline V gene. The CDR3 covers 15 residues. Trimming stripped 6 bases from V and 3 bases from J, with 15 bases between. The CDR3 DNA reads TGCGCCAGCACCCGGAGAGGGGGGGACACCGGGGAGCTGTTTTTT. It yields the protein CASTRRGGDTGELFF.

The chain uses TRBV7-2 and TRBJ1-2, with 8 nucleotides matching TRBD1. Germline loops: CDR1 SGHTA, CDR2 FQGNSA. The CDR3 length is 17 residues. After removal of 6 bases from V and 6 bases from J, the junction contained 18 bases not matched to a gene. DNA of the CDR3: TGTGCCAGCAGTCTATCCCGGACAGGGAGAAACTATAATGGCTACACCTTC. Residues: CASSLSRTGRNYNGYTF.

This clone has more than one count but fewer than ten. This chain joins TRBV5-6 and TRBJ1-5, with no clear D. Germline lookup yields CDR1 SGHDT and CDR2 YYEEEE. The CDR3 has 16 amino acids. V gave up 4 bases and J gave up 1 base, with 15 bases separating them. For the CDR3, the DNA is TGTGCCAGCAGCATAAACCGGGGAATCAGCAATCAGCCCCAGCATTTT. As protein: CASSINRGISNQPQHF.

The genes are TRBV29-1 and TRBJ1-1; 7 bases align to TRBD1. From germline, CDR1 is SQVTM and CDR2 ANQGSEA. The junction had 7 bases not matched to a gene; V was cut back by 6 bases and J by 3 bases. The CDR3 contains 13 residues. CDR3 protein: CSVYQRGHTEAFF. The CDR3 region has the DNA TGCAGCGTGTACCAGAGGGGGCACACTGAAGCTTTCTTT.

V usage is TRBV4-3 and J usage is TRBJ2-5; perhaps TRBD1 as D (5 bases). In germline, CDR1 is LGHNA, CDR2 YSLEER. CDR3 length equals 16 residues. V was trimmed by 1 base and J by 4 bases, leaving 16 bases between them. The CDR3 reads CASSQGPPGMGETQYF. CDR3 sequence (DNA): TGCGCCAGCAGCCAAGGCCCCCCAGGGATGGGAGAGACCCAGTACTTC.

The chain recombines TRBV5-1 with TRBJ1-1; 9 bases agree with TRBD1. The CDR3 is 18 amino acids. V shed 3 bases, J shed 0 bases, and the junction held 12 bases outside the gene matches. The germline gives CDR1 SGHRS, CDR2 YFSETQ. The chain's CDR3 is CASSWGDRGVSMNTEAFF. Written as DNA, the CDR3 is TGCGCCAGCAGCTGGGGCGACAGGGGGGTCAGCATGAACACTGAAGCTTTCTTT.

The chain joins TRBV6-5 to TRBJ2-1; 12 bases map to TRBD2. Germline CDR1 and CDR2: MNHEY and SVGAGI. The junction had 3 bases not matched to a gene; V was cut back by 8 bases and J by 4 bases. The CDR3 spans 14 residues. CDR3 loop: CASRTSGEYNEQFF. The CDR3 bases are TGTGCCAGCCGGACTAGCGGGGAATACAATGAGCAGTTCTTC.

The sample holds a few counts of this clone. CDR3 nucleotide sequence: TGTGCCAGCAGTAGGGACAGGGGGTCCGCTGAAGCTTTCTTT. Its translation is CASSRDRGSAEAFF. J is TRBJ1-1 and V is TRBV27; 11 bases map to TRBD1. CDR1 and CDR2 (germline): MNHEY, SMNVEV (reference sequence). The CDR3 has 14 amino acids. With V trimmed by 5 bases and J by 6 bases, 5 bases remained unmatched.

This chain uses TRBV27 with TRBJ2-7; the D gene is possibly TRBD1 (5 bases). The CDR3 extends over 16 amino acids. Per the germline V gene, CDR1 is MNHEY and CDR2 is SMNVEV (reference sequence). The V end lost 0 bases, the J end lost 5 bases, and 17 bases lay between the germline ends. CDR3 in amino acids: CASSLSSGDRGNEQYF. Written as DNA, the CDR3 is TGTGCCAGCAGTTTATCCTCTGGGGATAGGGGTAACGAGCAGTACTTC.